This entry concerns a single T cell receptor beta chain. Its antigen is undetermined. The sample is drawn from a study of PD-1 blockade in classical Hodgkin lymphoma. Whole-study findings and limits: Repertoire difference causes, possibly disease activity or prior therapy, remain undefined.

Trimming cost V 4 bases and J 4 bases, with 17 bases left between them. The germline gives CDR1 SGHRS, CDR2 YFSETQ. The CDR3 covers 15 residues. Method: immunoSEQ multiplex PCR; TCRdb's copy keeps in-frame clones and lacks some. The repertoire holds tens of thousands of clones, with about 94% as singletons. As for time point: newly diagnosed, previously untreated cHL patient sample. The TCR was taken from a human donor with classical Hodgkin lymphoma. This sequence joins TRBV5-1 and TRBJ1-1; the D gene is possibly TRBD1 (5 bases). The sequenced material came from peripheral blood mononuclear cells (PBMCs). The CDR3 loop is CASSPTTDFVTEAFF. CDR3 in DNA: TGCGCCAGCAGCCCTACGACAGATTTCGTCACTGAAGCTTTCTTT.